This T cell receptor (beta chain) was retrieved from a study of OX40 agonist ivuxolimab in advanced cancers. General study findings and limits: In the 0.1 to 3.0 mg/kg range, CD4+ and CD8+ blood T cells had expanded clonally by week 6.

Profiling relied on immunoSEQ multiplex PCR, and the TCRdb table lists in-frame clones only, not all of them. This sample yields more than 60,000 clones, of which roughly 91% are seen a single time; just under 0.25% belongs to the top ten. Worth noting for this clone: The antigen remains undetermined.

Trimming pared 0 bases from V and 7 bases from J, leaving 22 bases between. The germline V gene encodes CDR1 SGHKS and CDR2 YYEKEE (reference sequence). CDR3 size: 17 residues. The source of this sequence is an adult with an advanced solid tumor such as melanoma, head and neck, liver or kidney cancer. This rearrangement joins TRBV5-5 to TRBJ1-2; possible D gene TRBD1, 6 bases. The sample in question was CD4+ or CD8+ T cells sorted from blood, obtained in a trial of the OX40 agonist ivuxolimab. The CDR3 protein is CASSLGAGTSRLGGYTF. CDR3 in DNA: TGTGCCAGCAGCTTGGGGGCCGGGACATCTAGATTGGGTGGCTACACCTTC. Drawing the rest from reference TRBV5-5 and TRBJ1-2, the complete variable domain is DAGVTQSPTHLIKTRGQQVTLRCSPISGHKSVSWYQQVLGQGPQFIFQYYEKEERGRGNFPDRFSARQFPNYSSELNVNALLLGDSALYLCASSLGAGTSRLGGYTFGSGTRLTVV.